This T cell receptor (beta chain) was observed in a study of T cell repertoires in cytomegalovirus infection. Study-wide findings and caveats: Based on cumulative public TCR beta family frequency, carriers of CMV plus the relevant HLA were identified.

TCRdb fed the reads into MiXCR, producing one record per CDR3 protein. Of about 310,000 distinct CDR3 sequences in the sample, approximately 25% are singletons; the top ten hold about an eighth. This clonotype occurred many times. Its target is unknown. The CDR3 sequence is 18 residues long. Trimming cost V 5 bases and J 0 bases; bases outside gene matches: 11. Germline CDR1 reads SGHVS; CDR2 reads FQNEAQ. This rearrangement joins TRBV7-8 to TRBJ2-1; TRBD2 matches 9 bases. The sample was cultured PBMCs, taken from culture after CMV antigen stimulation. This receptor was identified in a human donor in good health (CMV status not recorded). Some clones in this sample may be carry-over from other donors' samples. Written as DNA, the CDR3 is TGTGCCAGCAGCCGTGAGATAGCGGGAGTCAGCTCCTACAATGAGCAGTTCTTC. Translated: CASSREIAGVSSYNEQFF. Variable domain in full (rest from reference TRBV7-8 and TRBJ2-1): GAGVSQSPRYKVAKRGQDVALRCDPISGHVSLFWYQQALGQGPEFLTYFQNEAQLDKSGLPSDRFFAERPEGSVSTLKIQRTQQEDSAVYLCASSREIAGVSSYNEQFFGPGTRLTVL.